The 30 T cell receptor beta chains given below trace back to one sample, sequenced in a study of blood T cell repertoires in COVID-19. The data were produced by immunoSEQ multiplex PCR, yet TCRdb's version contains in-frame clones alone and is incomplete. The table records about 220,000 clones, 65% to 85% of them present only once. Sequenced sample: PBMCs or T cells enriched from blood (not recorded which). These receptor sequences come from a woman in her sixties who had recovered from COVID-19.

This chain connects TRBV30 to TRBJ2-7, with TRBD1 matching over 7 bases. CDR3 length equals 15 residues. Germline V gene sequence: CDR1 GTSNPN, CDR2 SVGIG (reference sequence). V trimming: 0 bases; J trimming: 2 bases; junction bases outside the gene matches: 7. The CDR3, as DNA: TGTGCCTGGAGTGTTTCGGCAGGGGGTCCCTACGAGCAGTACTTC. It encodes CAWSVSAGGPYEQYF. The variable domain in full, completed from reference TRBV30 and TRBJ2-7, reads SQTIHQWPATLVQPVGSPLSLECTVEGTSNPNLYWYRQAAGRGLQLLFYSVGIGQISSEVPQNLSASRPQDRQFILSSKKLLLSDSGFYLCAWSVSAGGPYEQYFGPGTRLTVT.

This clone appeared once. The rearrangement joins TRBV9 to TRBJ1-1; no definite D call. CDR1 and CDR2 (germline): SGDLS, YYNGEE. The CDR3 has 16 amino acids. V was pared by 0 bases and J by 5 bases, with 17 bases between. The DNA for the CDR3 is TGTGCCAGCAGCGTAGAGGGAGGACCCTTGGGGACTGAAGCTTTCTTT. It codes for CASSVEGGPLGTEAFF.

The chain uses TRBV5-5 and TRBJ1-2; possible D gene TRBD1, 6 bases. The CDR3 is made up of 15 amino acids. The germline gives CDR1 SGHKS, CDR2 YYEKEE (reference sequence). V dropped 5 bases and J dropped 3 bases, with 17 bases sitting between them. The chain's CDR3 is CASSFTTTGYYGYTF. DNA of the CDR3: TGTGCCAGCAGTTTCACCACGACAGGATACTATGGCTACACCTTC.

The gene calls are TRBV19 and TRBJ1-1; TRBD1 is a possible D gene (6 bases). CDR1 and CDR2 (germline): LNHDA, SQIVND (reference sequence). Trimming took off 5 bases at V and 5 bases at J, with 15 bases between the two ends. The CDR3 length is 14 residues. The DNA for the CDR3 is TGTGCCAGTAGTCCCCGAACAGGGAAAACTGAAGCTTTCTTT. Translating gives CASSPRTGKTEAFF.

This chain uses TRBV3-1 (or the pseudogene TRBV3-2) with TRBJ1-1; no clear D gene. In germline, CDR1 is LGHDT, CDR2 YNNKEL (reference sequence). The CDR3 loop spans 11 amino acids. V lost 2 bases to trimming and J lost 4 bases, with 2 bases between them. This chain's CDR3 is CASSQLTEAFF. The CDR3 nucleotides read TGTGCCAGCAGCCAACTCACTGAAGCTTTCTTT.

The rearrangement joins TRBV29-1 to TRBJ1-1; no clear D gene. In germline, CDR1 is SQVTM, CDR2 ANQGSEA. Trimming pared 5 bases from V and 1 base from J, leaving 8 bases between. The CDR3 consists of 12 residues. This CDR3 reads CSVLEWNTEAFF. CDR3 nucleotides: TGCAGCGTTTTAGAGTGGAACACTGAAGCTTTCTTT.

In nucleotides, the CDR3 is TGTGCCAGCAAAACCCGACTGGGTAGCAATCAGCCCCAGCATTTT. This translates into CASKTRLGSNQPQHF. The V and J genes are TRBV2 and TRBJ1-5; D call uncertain. Per the germline V gene, CDR1 is SNHLY and CDR2 is FYNNEI. The V gene lost 7 bases and the J gene lost 0 bases, with 13 bases spanning the gap. CDR3 length: 15 amino acids.

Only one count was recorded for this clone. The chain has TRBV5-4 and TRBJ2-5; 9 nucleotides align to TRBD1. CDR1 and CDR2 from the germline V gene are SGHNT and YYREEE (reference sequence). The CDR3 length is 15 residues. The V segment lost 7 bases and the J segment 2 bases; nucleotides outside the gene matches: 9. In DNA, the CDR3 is TGTGCCAGCGGGCCCGCCGGACAGGGGCAAGAGACCCAGTACTTC. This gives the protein CASGPAGQGQETQYF.

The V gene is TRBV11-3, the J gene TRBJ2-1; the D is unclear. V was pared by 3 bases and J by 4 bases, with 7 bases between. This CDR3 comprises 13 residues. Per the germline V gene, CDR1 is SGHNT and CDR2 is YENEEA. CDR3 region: CASSFGSYNEQFF. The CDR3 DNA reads TGTGCCAGCAGCTTTGGCAGTTACAATGAGCAGTTCTTC.

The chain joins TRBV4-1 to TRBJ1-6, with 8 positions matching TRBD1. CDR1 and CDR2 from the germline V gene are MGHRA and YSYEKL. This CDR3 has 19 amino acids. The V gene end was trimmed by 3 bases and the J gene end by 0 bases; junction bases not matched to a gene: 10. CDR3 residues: CASSHATGDSRSYNSPLHF. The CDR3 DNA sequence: TGCGCCAGCAGCCATGCGACAGGGGATTCCCGCTCCTATAATTCACCCCTCCACTTT.

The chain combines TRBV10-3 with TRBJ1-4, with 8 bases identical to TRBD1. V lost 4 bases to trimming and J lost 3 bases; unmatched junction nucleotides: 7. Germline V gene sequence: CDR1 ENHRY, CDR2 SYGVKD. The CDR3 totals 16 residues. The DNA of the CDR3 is TGTGCCATCAGTGCAGGACAGGGCGAGGCTAATGAAAAACTGTTTTTT. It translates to CAISAGQGEANEKLFF.

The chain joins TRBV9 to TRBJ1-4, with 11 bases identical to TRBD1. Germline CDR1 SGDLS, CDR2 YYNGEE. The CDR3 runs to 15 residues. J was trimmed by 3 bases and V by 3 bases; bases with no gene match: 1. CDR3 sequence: CASSGGQGANEKLFF. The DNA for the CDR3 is TGTGCCAGCAGCGGGGGACAGGGGGCTAATGAAAAACTGTTTTTT.

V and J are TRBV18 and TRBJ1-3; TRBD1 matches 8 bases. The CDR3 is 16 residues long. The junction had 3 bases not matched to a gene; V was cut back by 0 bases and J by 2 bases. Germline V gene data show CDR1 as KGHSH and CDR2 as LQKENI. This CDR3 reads CASSPPQGAAGNTIYF. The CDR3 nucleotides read TGTGCCAGCTCACCACCCCAGGGGGCGGCTGGAAACACCATATATTTT.

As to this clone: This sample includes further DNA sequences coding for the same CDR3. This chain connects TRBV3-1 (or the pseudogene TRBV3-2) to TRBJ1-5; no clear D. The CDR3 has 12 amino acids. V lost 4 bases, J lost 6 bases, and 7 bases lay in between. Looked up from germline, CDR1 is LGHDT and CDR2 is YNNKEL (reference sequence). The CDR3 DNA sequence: TGTGCCAGCAGCCGCACCGGTCAGCCCCAGCATTTT. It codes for CASSRTGQPQHF.

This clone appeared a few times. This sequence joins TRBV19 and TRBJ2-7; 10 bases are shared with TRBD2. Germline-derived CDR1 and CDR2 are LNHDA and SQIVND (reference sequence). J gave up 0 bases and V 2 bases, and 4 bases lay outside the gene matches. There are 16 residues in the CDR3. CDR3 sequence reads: CASSIISGRSSYEQYF. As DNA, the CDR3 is TGTGCCAGTAGTATAATTAGCGGGAGGAGCTCCTACGAGCAGTACTTC.

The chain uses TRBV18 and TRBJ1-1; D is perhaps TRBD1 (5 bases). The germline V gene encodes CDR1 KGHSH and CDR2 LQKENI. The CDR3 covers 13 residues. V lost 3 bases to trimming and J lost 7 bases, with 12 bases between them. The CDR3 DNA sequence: TGTGCCAGCTCACCCTCCAGGGCCTTTGAAGCTTTCTTT. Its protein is CASSPSRAFEAFF.

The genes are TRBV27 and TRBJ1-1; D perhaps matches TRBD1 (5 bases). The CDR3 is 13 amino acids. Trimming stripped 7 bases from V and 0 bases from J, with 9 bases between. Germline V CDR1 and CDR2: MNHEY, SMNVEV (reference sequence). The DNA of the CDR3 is TGTGCCAGCAAGGGAGGGGTGAACACTGAAGCTTTCTTT. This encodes CASKGGVNTEAFF.

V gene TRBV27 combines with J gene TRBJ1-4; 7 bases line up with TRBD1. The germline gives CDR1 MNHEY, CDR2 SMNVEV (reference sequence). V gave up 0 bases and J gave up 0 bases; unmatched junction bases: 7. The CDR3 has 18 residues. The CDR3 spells CASSLSSNRGATNEKLFF. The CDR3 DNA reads TGTGCCAGCAGTTTATCGTCCAACAGGGGTGCAACTAATGAAAAACTGTTTTTT.

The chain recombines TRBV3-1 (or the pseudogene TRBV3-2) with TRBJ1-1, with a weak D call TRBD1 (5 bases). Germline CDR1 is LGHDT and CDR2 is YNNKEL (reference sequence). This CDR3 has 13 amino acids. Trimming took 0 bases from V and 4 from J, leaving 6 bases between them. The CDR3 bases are TGTGCCAGCAGCCAAGAGGGGGGCACTGAAGCTTTCTTT. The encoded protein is CASSQEGGTEAFF.

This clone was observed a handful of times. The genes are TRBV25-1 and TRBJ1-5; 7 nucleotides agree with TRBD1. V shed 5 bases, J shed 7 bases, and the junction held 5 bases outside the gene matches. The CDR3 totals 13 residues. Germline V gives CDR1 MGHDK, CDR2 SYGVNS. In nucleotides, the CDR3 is TGTGCCAGCAGTCGGACAGGAACGCAGCCCCAGCATTTT. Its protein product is CASSRTGTQPQHF.

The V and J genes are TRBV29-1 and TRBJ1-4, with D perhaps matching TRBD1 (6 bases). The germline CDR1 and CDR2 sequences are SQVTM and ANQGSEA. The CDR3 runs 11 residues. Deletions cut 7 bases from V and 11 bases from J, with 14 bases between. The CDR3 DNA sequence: TGCAGCGGGACAGACGCTGAGAAACTGTTTTTT. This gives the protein CSGTDAEKLFF.

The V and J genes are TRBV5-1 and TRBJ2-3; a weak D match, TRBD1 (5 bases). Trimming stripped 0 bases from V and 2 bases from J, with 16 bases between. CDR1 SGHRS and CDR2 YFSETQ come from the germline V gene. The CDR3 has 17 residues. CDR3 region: CASSLAGDSRSTDTQYF. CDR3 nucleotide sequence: TGCGCCAGCAGCTTGGCCGGTGACAGCCGCTCCACAGATACGCAGTATTTT.

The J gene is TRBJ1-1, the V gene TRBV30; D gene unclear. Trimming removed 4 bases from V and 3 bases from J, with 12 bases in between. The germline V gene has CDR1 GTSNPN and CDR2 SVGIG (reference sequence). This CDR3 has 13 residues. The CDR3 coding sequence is TGTGCCTGGACCCGGGAGATTCACACTGAAGCTTTCTTT. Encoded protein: CAWTREIHTEAFF.

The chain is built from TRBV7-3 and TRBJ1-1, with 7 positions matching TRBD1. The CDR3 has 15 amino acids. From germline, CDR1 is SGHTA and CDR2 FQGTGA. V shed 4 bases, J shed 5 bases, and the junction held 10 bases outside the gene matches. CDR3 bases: TGTGCCAGCAGCTCCCGAGGGGGCGCGGGAACTGAAGCTTTCTTT. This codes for CASSSRGGAGTEAFF.

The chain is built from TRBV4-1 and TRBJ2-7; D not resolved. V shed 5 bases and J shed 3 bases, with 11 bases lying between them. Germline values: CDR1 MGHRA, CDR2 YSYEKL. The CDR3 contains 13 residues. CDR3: CASSEAISYEQYF. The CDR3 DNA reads TGCGCCAGCAGCGAAGCGATTAGCTACGAGCAGTACTTC.

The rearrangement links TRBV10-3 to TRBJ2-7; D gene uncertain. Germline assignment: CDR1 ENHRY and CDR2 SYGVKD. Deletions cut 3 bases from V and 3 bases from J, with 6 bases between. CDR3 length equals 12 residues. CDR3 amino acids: CAISEQNYEQYF. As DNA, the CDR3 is TGTGCCATCAGTGAACAAAACTACGAGCAGTACTTC.

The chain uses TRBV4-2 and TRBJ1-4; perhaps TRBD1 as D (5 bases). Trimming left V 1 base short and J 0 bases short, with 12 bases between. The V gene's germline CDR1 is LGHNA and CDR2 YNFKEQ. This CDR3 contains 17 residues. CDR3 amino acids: CASSQGVREATNEKLFF. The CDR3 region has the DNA TGTGCCAGCAGCCAAGGGGTCAGGGAAGCAACTAATGAAAAACTGTTTTTT.

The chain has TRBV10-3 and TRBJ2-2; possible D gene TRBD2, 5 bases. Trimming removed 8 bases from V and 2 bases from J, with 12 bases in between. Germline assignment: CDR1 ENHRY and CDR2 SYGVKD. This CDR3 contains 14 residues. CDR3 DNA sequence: TGTGCCATCGGGGTCGGGGAAAACACCGGGGAGCTGTTTTTT. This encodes CAIGVGENTGELFF.

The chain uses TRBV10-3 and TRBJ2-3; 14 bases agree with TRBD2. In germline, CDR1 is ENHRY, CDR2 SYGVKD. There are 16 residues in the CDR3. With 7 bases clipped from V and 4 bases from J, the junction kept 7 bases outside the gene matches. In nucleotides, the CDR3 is TGTGCCATCACTAAGACTAGCGGGGGGGTGTCAGATACGCAGTATTTT. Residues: CAITKTSGGVSDTQYF.

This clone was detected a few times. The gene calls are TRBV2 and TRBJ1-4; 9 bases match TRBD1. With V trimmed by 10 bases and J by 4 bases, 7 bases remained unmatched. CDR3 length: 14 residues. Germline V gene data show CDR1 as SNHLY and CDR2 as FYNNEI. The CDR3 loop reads CATNPGQGNEKLFF. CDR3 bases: TGTGCCACCAATCCGGGACAGGGTAATGAAAAACTGTTTTTT. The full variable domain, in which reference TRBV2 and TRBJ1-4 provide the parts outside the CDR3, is EPEVTQTPSHQVTQMGQEVILRCVPISNHLYFYWYRQILGQKVEFLVSFYNNEISEKSEIFDDQFSVERPDGSNFTLKIRSTKLEDSAMYFCATNPGQGNEKLFFGSGTQLSVL.